Listed here is a single T cell receptor (beta chain). No antigen is known for it. Qualities for individual bases were not recorded, and no much larger clone is one base off. The CDR3 sequence holds 15 residues, the cysteine and phenylalanine included. CDR3 DNA only is kept here, 45 bases in frame from base 1. For CDR1 and CDR2, the germline V gene lists SQVTM and ANQGSEA. At the junction V is shortened by 7 bases and J by 7 bases; bases outside the gene matches: 15. These data belong to a study of cytomegalovirus exposure and HLA in healthy donors listed by TCRdb under 2017. With respect to the entire study: An earlier analysis of roughly 500 of the donors reported 250 to 300 Gb of sequence data and roughly 110 million unique TCR beta sequences from about 200 million T cells. An early release that covered several hundred HLA-typed donors contained approximately 300 gigabases of sequencing data and tens of millions of unique TCR sequences. Among the roughly 370 genotyped donors, approximately 77% belonged to the genetic ancestry cluster associated with self-reported Caucasian donors. The study aimed to test whether signatures of past pathogen exposure could be identified by cataloging public T cell receptors. The study profiled the T cell repertoires of 550 to 700 subjects by immunosequencing and related them to cytomegalovirus serostatus. In addition to the first cohort of hundreds of subjects, a separate validation cohort of approximately 110 different subjects was used. High-throughput TCR immunosequencing, statistical association of individual TCRs with disease status, and machine learning were combined to predict cytomegalovirus infection status. A later analysis re-examined previously published TCR beta repertoires from 610 or so donors and added high-resolution HLA genotyping to investigate patterns of TCR occurrence. Rather than using new phenotypic data, the later analysis identified candidate immune exposures from TCR beta sequences and from how often those sequences occurred across donors. An earlier analysis of roughly 580 of the donors used high-throughput TCR beta sequencing to judge whether each TCR beta V gene segment behaved as functional or pseudogenic. Donor age, sex, ethnicity and CMV serostatus were compiled alongside the repertoire data. Genome-wide SNP genotypes for about 55% of the 666 donors were used in a later genetic analysis, which treated that subset as a discovery cohort. All discovery cohort repertoires had been generated on a single sequencing platform. Both class I and class II loci were covered by HLA typing, at four-digit resolution. Typing coverage varied by locus: roughly 620-640 donors for A, B, C, DRB1 and DQB1; 522 for DQA1; 600 to 610 for DPA1; around 490 for DPB1. A few DR-DQ haplotypes were handled as single units for association and clustering because linkage in the cohort was strong. On average, around 230,000 unique TCR beta nucleotide sequences were sequenced per donor among more than 350 genotyped donors of the cohort, with roughly a sixth of those sequences being non-productive. Broader findings and caveats from the paper: The classifier was reported to diagnose cytomegalovirus status with high specificity and sensitivity in both the original cohort and the validation cohort. Because counts were too low, 15 or so rarely observed V segments, including chromosome 9 orphons, were excluded from the earlier analysis of 587 of the donors. In a later analysis, several top co-occurrence clusters were reported to appear linked to parvovirus B19, influenza, CMV and Epstein-Barr virus. This cohort had only TCR beta chains sequenced, and the lack of alpha or paired-chain data limited which features could be detected. HLA typing was unavailable for some donors at each locus, so association tests used only the typed subset. A later genetic analysis reported fewer N-insertions in productive TCRs among donors in an Asian-associated ancestry cluster than the 666-donor mean. At a false discovery rate of 0.05, a later analysis linked about 16,000 TCR beta sequences to specific HLA alleles. A further reported finding was that TCR beta sequences accurately predicted the HLA-A and HLA-B alleles for most subjects in the first cohort. In the study, approximately 150 TCR beta chains were listed as associated with cytomegalovirus. Roughly uniform sequencing depth across donors was assumed in presence/absence analyses, although this assumption may not hold. Most CMV-associated TCR beta chains appeared to be HLA-restricted in a later analysis, and the HLA associations seemed to be driven largely by CMV exposure. Some IMGT-functional V segments, including TRBV6-2 and TRBV6-3, could not be distinguished by the 87-base-pair reads and were therefore excluded. In vitro tests confirmed that a few of the cytomegalovirus-associated TCR beta chains recognize cytomegalovirus antigens. Most TCR sequences were seen in very few donors, while some public TCRs were found in many individuals. When HLA alleles, especially DR and DQ, strongly co-occurred, TCR associations were difficult to assign to individual alleles. An association between a missense DCLRE1C variant and V-gene and J-gene trimming of TCR beta chains was found in a later genetic analysis and replicated in an independent cohort. In an earlier analysis of some 640 of the donors, most TCR beta V segments were observed in productive rearrangements about 87% or about 30% of the time, broadly matching IMGT annotations. According to the authors, the approach could potentially be generalized to other disease states and immunological phenotypes. For the cohort, immune exposure information was limited to CMV serostatus. Compared with equally common non-associated chains, HLA-associated TCR beta chains in a later analysis were more clonally expanded and had lower generation probabilities. Linkage disequilibrium might explain the correlated functional status among segregating V segments, but an unknown experimental factor could not be ruled out. A later analysis found that TCR association rates varied across HLA loci, with DRB1 alleles showing the most associated TCRs and HLA-C alleles the fewest. A cluster of highly shared sequence variants was judged likely to represent a technical artifact of the sequencing pipeline.

In total, 630 or so healthy bone marrow donors made up the cohort. Cohort members were all nominally healthy when sampled, although unrecorded immune exposures were likely present. The donor was CMV seronegative and belonged to the group of around 350 seronegative cohort members. A peripheral blood sample was provided by each donor, and peripheral blood mononuclear cells were used for TCR beta sequencing. The Qiagen DNeasy Blood Extraction Kit was used to extract genomic DNA from the blood cell samples. The library came from the immunoSEQ multiplex PCR assay. For the multiplex PCR, a mixture combining 60 forward primers for TCR Vbeta segments and 13 reverse primers for TCR Jbeta segments was used. The CDR3 region of rearranged TCR beta genes was amplified from genomic DNA with a multiplex PCR assay. The Illumina HiSeq System was used to sequence the amplified TCR beta libraries as 87-base-pair reads. On the study's bioinformatics: In a later analysis, some 80 million unique TCR beta chains were counted across the approximately 670 repertoires, and roughly 11 million of these chains were shared by at least two donors. Raw reads were error-corrected and collapsed into unique sequences with a nearest-neighbor algorithm that merged closely related sequences to remove PCR and sequencing errors. Alignment of CDR3 sequences to IMGT reference sequences was used to assign V, D and J gene segments. For a sequence to be retained, a match of at least six nucleotides to both a V gene segment and a J gene segment was required. Rearrangements were classified as productive when the CDR3 lacked stop codons and remained in frame with V and J, and all other rearrangements were classified as non-productive. CDR3 was defined by IMGT convention, running from the second conserved V-encoded cysteine to the conserved J-encoded phenylalanine. In an earlier analysis of roughly 610 of the donors, sequences lacking an unambiguous match to a single V gene segment were excluded. In an earlier analysis of more than 500 of the donors, a V segment was called functional when productive rearrangements were above 56.7%, and segregating when the standard deviation between donors exceeded 5%. A statistical classification framework was built for diagnosing cytomegalovirus status from the catalog of TCR beta chain sequences. In a later analysis, TCR nucleotide sequences were compared against IMGT/GENE-DB human TR gene sequences so that V and J genes could be assigned. A later analysis assigned CDR3 sequences and most-parsimonious VDJ recombination scenarios with the TCRdist pipeline. In a later analysis, each TCR beta chain was defined by its CDR3 amino acid sequence together with its V-gene family, and reads without a unique V-gene family were excluded. To address suspected cross-contamination and a sequencing artifact, a later analysis removed some 620 highly shared, low-generation-probability nucleotide sequences. In a later analysis, a clonal expansion index was calculated for each public chain from normalized within-repertoire ranks of inferred template counts. In a later analysis, generation probabilities were computed with a VDJ recombination model fitted to out-of-frame rearrangements, and the resulting probabilities were checked against IGoR. Hypergeometric tests were used in a later analysis to score TCR-TCR, TCR-HLA and TCR-CMV co-occurrence, with a repertoire-size bias correction applied to the TCR pairs. To estimate false discovery rates, a later analysis permuted the HLA or CMV assignments 20 times. A later analysis grouped co-occurring TCRs with DBSCAN, adding TCRdist sequence similarity when clustering within HLA-allele-positive subsets. Repertoires with fewer than 30,000 or more than 120,000 public chains, plus five repertoires with anomalous nucleotide sharing, were excluded from co-occurrence clustering. Entries here come from immuneACCESS through TCRdb and include only in-frame sequences with V and J called. Some clones fail to appear in such tables; in the studies checked, an unresolved V gene covers under half of the shortfall, and the cause of the remainder is unknown. V and J calls plus clone size are reproduced from that table; the DNA served to infer D and trimming. Present in this sample are about 93,000 clones, around 77% of which were seen just once. The ten largest clonotypes hold under 0.75% of the sample.

Recombination connected TRBV29-1 to TRBJ2-1, with 8 middle bases fitting TRBD2. The sample comprised PBMCs. The TCR was taken from a man aged 25-40 years in good health and CMV-seronegative. In nucleotide form, the sequence is TGCAGCGAAAAACCGCGGGGGGCCCCCCCTAATGAGCAGTTCTTC. The encoded protein is CSEKPRGAPPNEQFF.